This T cell receptor beta chain derives from a study of regulatory T cells in long-lasting Graves disease. The time point: persistent/refractory GD, antithyroid drugs over 5 years with positive TRAb. The TCR library was made from RNA that had been extracted from PBMCs in TRIzol. American Thyroid Association guidelines defined Graves' disease diagnosis. With EDTA tubes as the receptacles, about 8.1 milliliters of peripheral blood were drawn. HTBI primers from iRepertoire and Arm-PCR of CDR3 regions yielded the TCR beta libraries. TCRdb recomputed calls from the multiplex PCR reads with MiXCR, one row per CDR3 protein. This sample has 350,000 to 500,000 distinct CDR3 sequences; 21% occur once, and the top ten carry 14%. Germline lookup yields CDR1 LNHNV and CDR2 YYDKDF (reference sequence). V gave up 1 base and J gave up 5 bases, with 12 bases separating them. There are 15 residues in the CDR3.

This TCR derives from a female donor with Graves disease. V is TRBV15 and J is TRBJ2-1, with a weak D call TRBD2 (7 bases). The sequenced sample was peripheral blood mononuclear cells (PBMCs), obtained when the disease was refractory, from a patient treated with antithyroid drugs. The CDR3 region is CATSRVRGGDNEQFF. The CDR3 DNA follows: TGTGCCACCAGCAGAGTTAGGGGGGGAGACAATGAGCAGTTCTTC.